This record looks at one T cell receptor beta chain sequence and its context. Its cognate antigen has yet to be identified. Base qualities were left out, and no much larger clone turns up one base away. The cohort was made up of under 800 healthy bone marrow donors. At the time of sampling, all cohort members were nominally healthy, though unrecorded immune exposures were likely present. The donor tested CMV seronegative and was one of the 352 seronegative cohort members. A peripheral blood sample was collected from each donor, and TCR beta sequencing was performed on peripheral blood mononuclear cells. The Qiagen DNeasy Blood Extraction Kit was used to extract genomic DNA from the blood cell samples. The record originates from a study of cytomegalovirus exposure and HLA in healthy donors (dated by TCRdb to about 2017). Regarding the research as a whole: An earlier analysis of some 600 of the donors reported 276 Gb of sequence data and 90 million to 120 million unique TCR beta sequences obtained from around 170 million T cells. A handful of DR-DQ haplotypes were handled as single units for association and clustering because linkage in the cohort was strong. High-throughput TCR immunosequencing, statistical association of individual TCRs with disease status, and machine learning were combined to predict cytomegalovirus infection status. Of the 300 to 500 genotyped donors, 65% to 90% were placed in the genetic ancestry cluster associated with self-reported Caucasian donors. An earlier analysis of around 580 of the donors used high-throughput TCR beta sequencing to judge whether each TCR beta V gene segment behaved as functional or pseudogenic. Using immunosequencing, the study profiled T cell repertoires from about 610 subjects and related those repertoires to cytomegalovirus serostatus. A later genetic analysis took genome-wide SNP genotypes for about three fifths of the roughly 670 donors and used that subset as a discovery cohort. The study aimed to test whether cataloging public T cell receptors could reveal signatures of past pathogen exposure. HLA typing included class I and class II loci at four-digit resolution. A later analysis re-examined previously published TCR beta repertoires from around 670 donors and added high-resolution HLA genotyping to investigate patterns of TCR occurrence. On average, around 200,000 unique TCR beta nucleotide sequences were sequenced per donor among several hundred genotyped donors of the cohort, with 15% to 20% of those sequences being non-productive. Along with the approximately 700-subject first cohort, a separate validation cohort of over a hundred different subjects was used. In the later analysis, no new phenotypic data were used to find candidate immune exposures; instead, reliance was placed on TCR beta sequences and their occurrence across donors. The number of donors typed differed by locus, with about 629-640 for A, B, C, DRB1 and DQB1, around 560 for DQA1, 600 to 610 for DPA1, and around 430 for DPB1. About 300 gigabases of sequencing data and around 90 million unique TCR sequences made up an early release that covered several hundred HLA-typed donors. All discovery cohort repertoires had been generated using a single sequencing platform. Donor age, sex, ethnicity and CMV serostatus were compiled together with the repertoire data. Overall results and qualifications from the work: According to the authors, the approach could potentially be generalized to other disease states and immunological phenotypes. Three of the identified cytomegalovirus-associated TCR beta chains were confirmed in vitro to be specific for cytomegalovirus antigens. Because HLA typing was unavailable for some donors at each locus, only the typed subset was used in association tests. An association between a missense DCLRE1C variant and V-gene and J-gene trimming of TCR beta chains was found in a later genetic analysis and replicated in an independent cohort. The earlier analysis of 587 of the donors excluded roughly 17 rarely observed V segments, including chromosome 9 orphons, because counts were too low. In the study, some 160 TCR beta chains were listed as associated with cytomegalovirus. Several of the top co-occurrence clusters appeared to be linked to parvovirus B19, influenza, CMV and Epstein-Barr virus, according to a later analysis. Roughly uniform sequencing depth across donors was assumed in presence/absence analyses, although this assumption may not hold. A further reported finding was that TCR beta sequences accurately predicted the HLA-A and HLA-B alleles for most subjects in the first cohort. The classifier was reported to diagnose cytomegalovirus status with high specificity and sensitivity in both the original and validation cohorts. The cohort was sequenced for TCR beta chains only, and without alpha or paired-chain data the features that could be detected were limited. Most TCR sequences were seen in very few donors, while some public TCRs were found in many individuals. For the cohort, immune exposure information was limited to CMV serostatus. In a later genetic analysis, fewer N-insertions in productive TCRs were reported among donors in an Asian-associated ancestry cluster than the roughly 710-donor mean. According to a later analysis, most CMV-associated TCR beta chains appeared to be HLA-restricted, and the HLA associations seemed to be driven largely by CMV exposure. Correlated functional status among segregating V segments might be attributable to linkage disequilibrium, but an unknown experimental factor could not be ruled out. When HLA alleles, especially DR and DQ, strongly co-occurred, TCR associations were difficult to assign to individual alleles. In a later analysis, HLA-associated TCR beta chains were found to be more clonally expanded and to have lower generation probabilities than equally common non-associated chains. In an earlier analysis of about 600 of the donors, most TCR beta V segments appeared in productive rearrangements about 87% or about 30% of the time, broadly matching IMGT annotations. According to a later analysis, TCR association rates differed among HLA loci, with DRB1 alleles showing the most associated TCRs and HLA-C alleles showing the fewest. Specific HLA alleles were associated with roughly 17,000 TCR beta sequences at a false discovery rate of 0.05 in a later analysis. A group of highly shared sequence variants was considered likely to be a technical artifact of the sequencing pipeline.

The method behind the library was the immunoSEQ multiplex PCR assay. For the multiplex PCR, a mixture combining 60 forward primers for TCR Vbeta segments and 13 reverse primers for TCR Jbeta segments was used. A multiplex PCR assay on genomic DNA amplified the CDR3 region of rearranged TCR beta genes. The amplified TCR beta libraries were sequenced on the Illumina HiSeq System as 87-base-pair reads. For the original study's pipeline: A later analysis counted about 80 million unique TCR beta chains across the roughly 700 repertoires, and around 9.9 million of these chains were shared by at least two donors. Raw reads were error-corrected and collapsed into unique sequences with a nearest-neighbor algorithm that merged closely related sequences to remove PCR and sequencing errors. Alignment of CDR3 sequences to IMGT reference sequences was used to assign V, D and J gene segments. Each retained sequence needed at least a six-nucleotide match to both a V gene segment and a J gene segment. A rearrangement counted as productive if the CDR3 had no stop codons and remained in frame with V and J, and every other rearrangement counted as non-productive. Following IMGT convention, CDR3 was defined as the stretch from the second conserved V-encoded cysteine to the conserved J-encoded phenylalanine. The earlier analysis of about 560 of the donors excluded any sequence lacking an unambiguous match to a single V gene segment. An earlier analysis of approximately 590 of the donors classified V segments as functional when productive rearrangements were above 56.7% and as segregating when the standard deviation between donors was above 5%. To diagnose cytomegalovirus status from the catalog of TCR beta chain sequences, a statistical classification framework was built. A later analysis assigned V and J genes by comparing TCR nucleotide sequences with IMGT/GENE-DB human TR gene sequences. A later analysis assigned CDR3 sequences and most-parsimonious VDJ recombination scenarios with the TCRdist pipeline. In a later analysis, every TCR beta chain was defined by the combination of its CDR3 amino acid sequence and its V-gene family, and reads without a unique V-gene family were dropped. As a way to deal with suspected cross-contamination and a sequencing artifact, a later analysis dropped 450 to 600 nucleotide sequences that were highly shared and had low generation probability. For each public chain, a later analysis derived a clonal expansion index from normalized ranks of inferred template counts within each repertoire. In a later analysis, generation probabilities were computed using a VDJ recombination model fitted to out-of-frame rearrangements, and the results were checked against IGoR. Hypergeometric tests were used in a later analysis to score TCR-TCR, TCR-HLA and TCR-CMV co-occurrence, with a repertoire-size bias correction applied to the TCR pairs. A later analysis estimated false discovery rates by permuting HLA or CMV assignments 20 times. In a later analysis, co-occurring TCRs were grouped with DBSCAN, and TCRdist sequence similarity was added when clustering was performed within HLA-allele-positive subsets. Repertoires with fewer than 30,000 or more than 120,000 public chains, plus five repertoires with anomalous nucleotide sharing, were excluded from co-occurrence clustering. TCRdb's version of the immuneACCESS table is confined to in-frame rearrangements and falls short of the full clone set. An unresolved V gene accounts for under half of the shortfall where checked; the remainder is of unknown origin. For V, J and clone size, that table is used; D and trimming come from the DNA. The table for this sample lists around 120,000 clones; approximately 82% of them were counted only once. The ten largest clones capture 2.7% of the sample.

Source material: PBMCs. This TCR derives from a boy between 2 and 10 years old in good health and CMV-seronegative.

The bases read TGTGCCATCGCCCCGGGCGGACAGGCTAACTATGGCTACACCTTC. It specifies CAIAPGGQANYGYTF. This chain is built from TRBV10-3 and TRBJ1-2; 7 bases in the junction line up with TRBD1. At the junction V is shortened by 8 bases and J by 0 bases; bases outside the gene matches: 9. The CDR3 spans 15 residues, from the cysteine through the phenylalanine. Kept here is only the CDR3 DNA, which spans 45 bases and is read in frame from base 1. The germline V gene encodes CDR1 ENHRY and CDR2 SYGVKD.